This T cell receptor beta chain was observed in a study of CD8 T cells in ankylosing spondylitis. Findings and caveats of the study: About 8 highly homologous variants made up a TCR beta motif that seemed to typify ankylosing spondylitis blood.

This clonotype appeared a few times. Its antigen remains unknown. TCRdb analysed the 5' RACE reads with MiXCR anew, one entry per CDR3 protein. The sample consists of roughly 190,000 distinct CDR3 sequences, 9.5% to 15% of them appearing once. This CDR3 is built from 16 residues. J gave up 2 bases and V 6 bases, and 5 bases lay outside the gene matches. CDR1 and CDR2 from the germline V gene are SEHNR and FQNEAQ (reference sequence). Material: blood, either unsorted or a sorted T cell fraction (not recorded which). V gene TRBV7-9 combines with J gene TRBJ2-3, with TRBD2 identical over 13 bases. The receptor's source is a male donor with ankylosing spondylitis or in good health (not recorded which). The CDR3 reads CASSTGLAGDTDTQYF. CDR3 DNA: TGTGCCAGCAGTACAGGACTAGCGGGGGACACAGATACGCAGTATTTT. Complete variable domain (other parts from reference TRBV7-9 and TRBJ2-3): DTGVSQNPRHKITKRGQNVTFRCDPISEHNRLYWYRQTLGQGPEFLTYFQNEAQLEKSRLLSDRFSAERPKGSFSTLEIQRTEQGDSAMYLCASSTGLAGDTDTQYFGPGTRLTVL.